This T cell receptor beta chain was obtained from a study of blood T cell repertoires in COVID-19 (dated by TCRdb to the early 2020s). For the study in its entirety: Samples covering the acute and convalescent phases of COVID-19 were provided by collaborators in the United States, Italy and Spain. The material from the prospective study consisted of cDNA or gDNA derived from T cells, B-cell-depleted T cells, or PBMCs. Deeply sampled blood TCRbeta repertoires from subjects exposed to, actively infected with, or recovered from COVID-19 were included in the dataset. The repertoires were released in a freely available public database intended as a resource for research on the immune response to SARS-CoV-2. Samples were obtained from the ongoing ImmuneRACE study (first 160 participants) and from over 1,000 subjects provided by 6 global collaborators. The sample metadata nearly always contained a de-identified subject ID, COVID-19 status, age in years and sex. HLA class I and class II types, where available, came from metadata supplied by the sample provider rather than from assay-based typing.

Concerning this clone itself: Which antigen it targets is not known. There are no base qualities to consult, and no much larger clone falls within one base.

Whole blood was collected in K2EDTA tubes by collaborating institutions according to the institutions' own protocols. Collaborator samples were shipped for TCRbeta analysis as frozen whole blood, isolated PBMCs, or DNA extracted from either sample type. TCRbeta CDR3 regions were amplified from genomic DNA using the immunoSEQ Assay, a bias-controlled multiplex PCR. The original methods were these. Nucleated cell counts per sample were estimated from amplification of reference gene primers within the assay. To quantify the absolute abundance of each unique TCRbeta CDR3 rearrangement, sequence reads were collapsed and filtered. For each sample, productive Simpson clonality was calculated as the square root of Simpson's diversity index across productive rearrangements. The table comes from immuneACCESS by way of TCRdb, which keeps in-frame sequences with V and J called. Part of the clones is missing from these tables; in studies checked, under half for an unresolved V gene and the rest for unknown reasons. The V and J calls and clone size are taken from that table; D and trimming were inferred from the DNA. A total of 75,000 to 100,000 clones appear in this sample, 87% of them only once. 15% of the sample is held by the ten biggest clonotypes.

The cysteine opens and the phenylalanine closes a CDR3 of 13 amino acids. Of all the DNA, just the CDR3 is kept, 39 bases in frame from base 1. From a lookup of the germline V gene (reference sequence), CDR1 and CDR2 are DFQATT and SNEGSKA. The germline ends are 12 bases apart after V is trimmed by 3 bases and J by 4 bases. What the research found in general, with its limitations: The amount of clinical and demographic metadata varied by source and participant and was provided uncurated.

The sequencing input was peripheral blood. The clonotype originates from a human donor in a cohort sampled during active COVID-19. The V and J segments used are TRBV20-1 and TRBJ1-2; no D gene call is confident. The CDR3 region reads CSASPPGGYGYTF. DNA sequence: TGCAGTGCTAGTCCCCCCGGAGGCTATGGCTACACCTTC.